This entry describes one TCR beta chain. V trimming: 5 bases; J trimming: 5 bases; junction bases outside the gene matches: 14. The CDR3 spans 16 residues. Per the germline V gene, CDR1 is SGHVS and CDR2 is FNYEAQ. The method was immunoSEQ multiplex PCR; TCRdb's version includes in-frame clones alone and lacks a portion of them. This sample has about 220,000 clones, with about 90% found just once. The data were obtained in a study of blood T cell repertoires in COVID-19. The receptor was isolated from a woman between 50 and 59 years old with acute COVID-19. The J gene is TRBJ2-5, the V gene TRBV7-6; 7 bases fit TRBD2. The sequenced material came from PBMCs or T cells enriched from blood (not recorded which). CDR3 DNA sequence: TGTGCCAGCAGCCTCCTTGGGGGGGGAGGAGCTGAGACCCAGTACTTC. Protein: CASSLLGGGGAETQYF.